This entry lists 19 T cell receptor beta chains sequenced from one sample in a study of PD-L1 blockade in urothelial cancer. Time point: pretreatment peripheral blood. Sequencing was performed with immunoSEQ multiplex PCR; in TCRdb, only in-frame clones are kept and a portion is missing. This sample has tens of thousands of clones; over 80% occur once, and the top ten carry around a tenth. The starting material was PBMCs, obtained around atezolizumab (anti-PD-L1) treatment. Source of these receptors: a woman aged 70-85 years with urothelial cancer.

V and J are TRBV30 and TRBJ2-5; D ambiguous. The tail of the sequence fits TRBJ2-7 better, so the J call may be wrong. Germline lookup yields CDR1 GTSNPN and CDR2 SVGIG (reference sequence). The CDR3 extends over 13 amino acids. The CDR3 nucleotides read TGTGCCTGGAGTGTGGGCCGACCGTACGAGCAGTACTTC. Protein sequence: CAWSVGRPYEQYF.

CDR3 loop: CASSQDQSVRNTEAFF. DNA of the CDR3: TGCGCCAGCAGCCAAGATCAATCAGTACGGAACACTGAAGCTTTCTTT. The rearrangement joins TRBV4-1 to TRBJ1-1; D is unresolved. V lost 0 bases and J 1 base, leaving 12 bases between the germline ends. The CDR3 runs 16 residues. Germline CDR1 is MGHRA and CDR2 is YSYEKL.

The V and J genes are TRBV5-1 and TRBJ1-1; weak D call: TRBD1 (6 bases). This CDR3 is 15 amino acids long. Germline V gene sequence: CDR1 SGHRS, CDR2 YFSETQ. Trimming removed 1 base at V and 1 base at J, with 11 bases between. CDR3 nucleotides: TGCGCCAGCAGCTTGATGGGCAGGGGGAACACTGAAGCTTTCTTT. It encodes CASSLMGRGNTEAFF.

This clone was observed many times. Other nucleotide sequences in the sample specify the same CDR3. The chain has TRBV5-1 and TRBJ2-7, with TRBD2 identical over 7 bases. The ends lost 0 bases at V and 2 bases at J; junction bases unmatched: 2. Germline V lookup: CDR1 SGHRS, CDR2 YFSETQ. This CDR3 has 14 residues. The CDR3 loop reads CASSLAGGAYEQYF. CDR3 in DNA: TGCGCCAGCAGCTTGGCGGGAGGAGCCTACGAGCAGTACTTC.

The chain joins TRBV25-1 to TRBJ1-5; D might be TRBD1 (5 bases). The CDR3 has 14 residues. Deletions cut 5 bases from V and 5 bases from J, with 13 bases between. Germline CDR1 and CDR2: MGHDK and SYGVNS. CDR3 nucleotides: TGTGCCAGCAGTCGCAGGGAACGAGATCAGCCCCAGCATTTT. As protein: CASSRRERDQPQHF.

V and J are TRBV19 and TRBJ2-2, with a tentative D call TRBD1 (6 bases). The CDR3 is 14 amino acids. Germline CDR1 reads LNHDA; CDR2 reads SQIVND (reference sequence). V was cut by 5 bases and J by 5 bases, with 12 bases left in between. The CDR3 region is CASSLSRGTGELFF. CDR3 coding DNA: TGTGCCAGTAGTTTATCGAGGGGGACCGGGGAGCTGTTTTTT.

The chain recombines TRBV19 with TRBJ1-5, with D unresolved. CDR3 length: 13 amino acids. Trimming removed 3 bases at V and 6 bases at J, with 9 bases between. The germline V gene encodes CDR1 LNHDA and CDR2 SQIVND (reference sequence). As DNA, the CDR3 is TGTGCCAGTAGTATGGCCCGCCTTCAGCCCCAGCATTTT. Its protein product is CASSMARLQPQHF.

The CDR3 reads CASSQTFVSTGVQNSPLHF. As DNA, the CDR3 is TGCGCCAGCAGCCAAACTTTCGTCTCAACCGGGGTTCAAAATTCACCCCTCCACTTT. The chain joins TRBV4-3 to TRBJ1-6; D ambiguous. V lost 2 bases, J lost 7 bases, and 24 bases lay in between. Germline V lookup: CDR1 LGHNA, CDR2 YSLEER. The CDR3 contains 19 residues.

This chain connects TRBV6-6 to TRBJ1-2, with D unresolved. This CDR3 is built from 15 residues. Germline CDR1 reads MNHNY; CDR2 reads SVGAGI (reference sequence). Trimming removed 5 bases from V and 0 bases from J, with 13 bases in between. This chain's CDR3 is CASSGLGASNYGYTF. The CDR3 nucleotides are TGTGCCAGCAGTGGACTGGGAGCTTCTAACTATGGCTACACCTTC.

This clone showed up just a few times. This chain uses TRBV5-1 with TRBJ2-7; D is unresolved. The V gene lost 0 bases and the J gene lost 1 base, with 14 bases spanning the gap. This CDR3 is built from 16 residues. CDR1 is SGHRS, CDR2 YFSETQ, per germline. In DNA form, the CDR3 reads TGCGCCAGCAGCTTGGATGGAGCCTCTTCTTCCTACGAGCAGTACTTC. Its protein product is CASSLDGASSSYEQYF.

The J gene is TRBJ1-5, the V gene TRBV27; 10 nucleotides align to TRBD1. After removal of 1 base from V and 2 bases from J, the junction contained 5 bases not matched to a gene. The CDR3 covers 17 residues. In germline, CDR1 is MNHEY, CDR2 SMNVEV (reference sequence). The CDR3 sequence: CASSLLGDRGGNQPQHF. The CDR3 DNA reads TGTGCCAGCAGTTTATTGGGGGACAGGGGAGGCAATCAGCCCCAGCATTTT.

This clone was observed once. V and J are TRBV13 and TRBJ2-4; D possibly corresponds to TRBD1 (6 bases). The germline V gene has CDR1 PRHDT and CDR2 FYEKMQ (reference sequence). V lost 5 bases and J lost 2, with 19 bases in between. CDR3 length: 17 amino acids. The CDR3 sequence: CASSTRQDGETKNIQYF. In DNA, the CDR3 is TGTGCCAGCAGCACCCGACAGGACGGGGAGACCAAAAACATTCAGTACTTC.

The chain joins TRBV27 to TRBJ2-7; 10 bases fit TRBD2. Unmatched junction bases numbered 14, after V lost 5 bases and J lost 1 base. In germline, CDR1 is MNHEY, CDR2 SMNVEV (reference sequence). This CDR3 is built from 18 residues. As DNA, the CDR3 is TGTGCCAGCAGTCCCCTAGCGGGAGCCGGTTTTTCTTCCTACGAGCAGTACTTC. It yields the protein CASSPLAGAGFSSYEQYF.

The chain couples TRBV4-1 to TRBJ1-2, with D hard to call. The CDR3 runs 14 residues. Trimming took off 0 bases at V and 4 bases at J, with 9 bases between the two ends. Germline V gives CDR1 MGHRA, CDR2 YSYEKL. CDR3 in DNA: TGCGCCAGCAGCCAAGAGCCAGGTCTCTATGGCTACACCTTC. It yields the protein CASSQEPGLYGYTF.

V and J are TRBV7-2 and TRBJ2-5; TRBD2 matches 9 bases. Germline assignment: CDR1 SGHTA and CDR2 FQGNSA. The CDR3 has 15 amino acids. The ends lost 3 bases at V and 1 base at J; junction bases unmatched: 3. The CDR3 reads CASSFLAGLQETQYF. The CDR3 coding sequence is TGTGCCAGCAGCTTTCTAGCGGGGCTCCAAGAGACCCAGTACTTC.

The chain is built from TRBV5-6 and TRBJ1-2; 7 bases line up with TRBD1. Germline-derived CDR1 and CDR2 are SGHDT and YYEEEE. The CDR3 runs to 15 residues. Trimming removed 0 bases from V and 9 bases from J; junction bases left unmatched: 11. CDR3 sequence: CASSLGVWTGGSYTF. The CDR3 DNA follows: TGTGCCAGCAGCTTGGGGGTTTGGACAGGAGGTAGCTACACCTTC.

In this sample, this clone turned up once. The CDR3 sequence is CASSLARQQETQYF. In DNA, the CDR3 is TGTGCCAGCAGCTTAGCGCGACAGCAAGAGACCCAGTACTTC. V is TRBV7-2 and J is TRBJ2-5; D is possibly TRBD1 (5 bases). From germline, CDR1 is SGHTA and CDR2 FQGNSA. The CDR3 runs 14 residues. Between the trimmed V and J ends, which lost 0 bases and 2 bases, there was a span of 7 bases.

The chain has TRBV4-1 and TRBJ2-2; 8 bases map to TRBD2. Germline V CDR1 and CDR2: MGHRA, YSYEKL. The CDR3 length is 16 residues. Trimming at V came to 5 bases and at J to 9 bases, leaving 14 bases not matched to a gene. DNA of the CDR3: TGCGCCAGCAGCTGGGAGTTCGGGCGGGAGGACAGGGAGCTGTTTTTT. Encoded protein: CASSWEFGREDRELFF.

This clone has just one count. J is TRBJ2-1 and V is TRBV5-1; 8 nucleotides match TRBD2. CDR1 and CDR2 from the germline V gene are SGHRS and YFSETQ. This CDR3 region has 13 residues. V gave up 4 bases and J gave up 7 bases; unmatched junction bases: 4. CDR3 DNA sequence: TGCGCCAGCAGCGAGGGACTAGATAATGAGCAGTTCTTC. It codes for CASSEGLDNEQFF.